These T cell receptor beta chains were read from a single sample in a study of T cells after yellow fever vaccination. TCRdb re-called the 5' RACE reads through MiXCR, storing one row per CDR3 protein. The data contain about 340,000 distinct CDR3 sequences, roughly 8.7% of them seen just once; the ten biggest clones take up 15% to 20%. The sample here was PBMCs, taken on the day of the first yellow fever vaccination. Receptors were obtained from a man aged 18 to 30 who received the YFV17D yellow fever vaccine. Each CDR3 is given with its conserved first and last residue. A D gene is named only where the DNA matches it firmly. Clone size appears in some rows only: once, few, many, or a class for an expanded clone.

v_gene	j_gene	abundance	d_gene	CDR3nt	CDR3aa
TRBV11-2	TRBJ1-1	many	NA	TGTGCCAGCAGCCTGCTCCCCTTCGACAGCGGCGACACTGAAGCTTTCTTT	CASSLLPFDSGDTEAFF
TRBV6-4	TRBJ1-6	few	NA	TGTGCCAGCAGTGAATCAGGGGCCCATAATTCACCCCTCCACTTT	CASSESGAHNSPLHF
TRBV5-1	TRBJ2-2	many	TRBD1	TGCGCCAGCAGCTTCCGGGACAGCAACACCGGGGAGCTGTTTTTT	CASSFRDSNTGELFF
TRBV7-2	TRBJ1-5	many	TRBD1	TGTGCCAGCAGCCGGGACAGGGGCCAGCCCCAGCATTTT	CASSRDRGQPQHF
TRBV7-9	TRBJ2-5	NA	NA	TGTGCCAGCAGCTTACAGGGTCTCCAAGAGACCCAGTACTTC	CASSLQGLQETQYF
TRBV12-3/TRBV12-4	TRBJ2-1	NA	NA	TGTGCCAGCAGCACTAGGGGGTCTCTCAATGAGCAGTTCTTC	CASSTRGSLNEQFF
TRBV5-1	TRBJ2-2	many	NA	TGCGCCAGCAGTCAGCCCCCGCCGTCCGGGGAGCTGTTTTTT	CASSQPPPSGELFF
TRBV27	TRBJ1-5	NA	NA	TGTGCCAGCAGTTACGGTCAGTTTGATCAGCCCCAGCATTTT	CASSYGQFDQPQHF
TRBV7-2	TRBJ2-5	NA	NA	TGTGCCAGCAGCTTAGGCACCGTGAGTGTACAAGAGACCCAGTACTTC	CASSLGTVSVQETQYF
TRBV9	TRBJ1-1	many	NA	TGTGCCAGCAGCGTAGGGAAGAACACTGAAGCTTTCTTT	CASSVGKNTEAFF
TRBV19	TRBJ1-6	NA	NA	TGTGCCAGTAGTCCGAGTCGCTCCTCTGGTTCACCCCTCCACTTT	CASSPSRSSGSPLHF
TRBV20-1	TRBJ2-5	NA	NA	TGCAGTGCTAACGGGGGCAGGGGAGAGACCCAGTACTTC	CSANGGRGETQYF
TRBV20-1	TRBJ1-2	NA	NA	TGCGACAAATGGGCAGCCTTTTATGGCTACACCTTC	CDKWAAFYGYTF
TRBV5-1	TRBJ1-2	few	NA	TGCGCCAGCAGCTTTTCGCCACCGACTAACTATGGCTACACCTTC	CASSFSPPTNYGYTF
TRBV5-1	TRBJ2-7	many	NA	TGCGCCAGCAGCCCTGGGGGGACTGCCCGTAGCTACGAGCAGTACTTC	CASSPGGTARSYEQYF
TRBV5-6	TRBJ1-1	many	NA	TGTGCCAGCAGCTTGCCCCACAGGGCGACTGAAGCTTTCTTT	CASSLPHRATEAFF
TRBV27	TRBJ1-1	few	TRBD1	TGTGCCAGCAGTTTTTACAGGGGGAGGACTGAAGCTTTCTTT	CASSFYRGRTEAFF
TRBV28	TRBJ2-2	NA	NA	TGTGCCAGCAGTTTATTGGGCGGGGAGCTGTTTTTT	CASSLLGGELFF
TRBV5-1	TRBJ2-3	many	NA	TGCGCCAGCCGCCAGGCCTTAACCTCAGATACGCAGTATTTT	CASRQALTSDTQYF
TRBV12-3/TRBV12-4	TRBJ1-5	NA	TRBD1	TGTGCCAGCAGTTTAAACGGGGGACAGGGAAATCAGCCCCAGCATTTT	CASSLNGGQGNQPQHF
TRBV9	TRBJ1-1	many	NA	TGTGCCAGCAGCGTAGAAGGAGAACTGAACACTGAAGCTTTCTTT	CASSVEGELNTEAFF
TRBV19	TRBJ1-5	few	NA	TGTGCCACCTACAAACAGGGCTATAGCAATCAGCCCCAGCATTTT	CATYKQGYSNQPQHF
TRBV4-1	TRBJ1-5	few	NA	TGCGCCAGCAGCCAAGTGGGGTTTCAGCCCCAGCATTTT	CASSQVGFQPQHF
TRBV20-1	TRBJ1-3	many	NA	TGCAGTGCTAGTAGGTTTTCCTCTGGAAACACCATATATTTT	CSASRFSSGNTIYF
TRBV7-2	TRBJ1-2	many	NA	TGTGCCAGCAGCTTCCCTAACCGGGACCTTTATGGCTACACCTTC	CASSFPNRDLYGYTF
TRBV7-2	TRBJ2-2	NA	NA	TGTGCCAGCAGCTTATCGGTGGGCACCGGGGAGCTGTTTTTT	CASSLSVGTGELFF
TRBV4-3	TRBJ2-4	many	TRBD1	TGCGCCAGCAGCCAAGAAACAGGGGCCCACATTCAGTACTTC	CASSQETGAHIQYF
TRBV7-2	TRBJ2-2	few	NA	TGTGCCAGCAGCAGGAGGAGTCCCGGGGAGCTGTTTTTT	CASSRRSPGELFF
TRBV5-1	TRBJ2-5	many	NA	TGCGCCAGCAGCTTGGGGCCAGGGCAAGAGACCCAGTACTTC	CASSLGPGQETQYF
TRBV7-9	TRBJ2-5	few	NA	TGTGCCAGCAGCCCGATAACTAGTCAGATGGAGACCCAGTACTTC	CASSPITSQMETQYF
TRBV15	TRBJ2-5	few	NA	TGTGCCACCAACGAGACAGTAGAGACCCAGTACTTC	CATNETVETQYF
TRBV7-9	TRBJ2-1	few	NA	TGTGCCAACGGAGCGGACTCCTCCTACAATGAGCAGTTCTTC	CANGADSSYNEQFF
TRBV19	TRBJ2-3	NA	TRBD2	TGTGCCAGTAGTAGAGTAGCGGGGGGATCAGATACGCAGTATTTT	CASSRVAGGSDTQYF
TRBV7-3	TRBJ1-1	many	TRBD1	TGTGCCAGCACCGACAGGGCGGGTACTGAAGCTTTCTTT	CASTDRAGTEAFF
TRBV7-9	TRBJ2-1	NA	NA	TGTGCCAGCAGACAATATCGCGAGCAGTTCTTC	CASRQYREQFF
TRBV6-1	TRBJ2-3	NA	TRBD2	TGTGCCAGCACCCGACTAGCGGGGGGGATAGATACGCAGTATTTT	CASTRLAGGIDTQYF
TRBV12-3/TRBV12-4	TRBJ1-1	NA	NA	TGTGCCAGCAGCCACCAGAGGGACACTGAAGCTTTCTTT	CASSHQRDTEAFF
TRBV7-9	TRBJ1-1	NA	NA	TGTGCCAGCAGCTGGGGTGCAGGGATGAACACTGAAGCTTTCTTT	CASSWGAGMNTEAFF
TRBV3-1	TRBJ2-5	few	NA	TGTGCCAGCAGCCCCTCCTTCCGGGAAGAGACCCAGTACTTC	CASSPSFREETQYF
TRBV5-1	TRBJ2-7	few	TRBD1	TGCGCCAGCAGCTTGGGGGACAGAACCTACGAGCAGTACTTC	CASSLGDRTYEQYF
TRBV13	TRBJ2-7	many	NA	TGTGCCAGCAGCTACTCTTCGATCGGCGAGCAGTACTTC	CASSYSSIGEQYF
TRBV4-1	TRBJ2-3	NA	TRBD2	TGCGCCAGCAGCCAAGATAATGGCGGGGGGGGGGCAGATACGCAGTATTTT	CASSQDNGGGGADTQYF
TRBV5-4	TRBJ2-2	NA	NA	TGTGCCAGCAGCTTGGAGGCGGACACCGGGGAGCTGTTTTTT	CASSLEADTGELFF
TRBV5-4	TRBJ2-3	few	NA	TGTGCCAGCAGCGGTAATCCGGGCCCAAAAGAGCGCACAGATACGCAGTATTTT	CASSGNPGPKERTDTQYF
TRBV6-4	TRBJ2-3	many	TRBD2	TGTGCCAGCAAGCCTAGCGGGAATACAGATACGCAGTATTTT	CASKPSGNTDTQYF
TRBV6-5	TRBJ2-1	NA	NA	TGTGCCAGCAGTTACTCGACGGCTAGCCGACAGTTCTTC	CASSYSTASRQFF
TRBV4-2	TRBJ2-5	NA	NA	TGTGCCAGCAGCCTTTCTCCCGGCAGCCAAGAGACCCAGTACTTC	CASSLSPGSQETQYF
TRBV25-1	TRBJ2-2	NA	NA	TGTGCCAGCAGTGAAAGGGGAAACACCGGGGAGCTGTTTTTT	CASSERGNTGELFF
TRBV30	TRBJ2-3	NA	NA	TGTGCCTGGAGTGTGGTCTCAGATACGCAGTATTTT	CAWSVVSDTQYF
TRBV7-9	TRBJ2-2	many	NA	TGTGCCAGCAGCGTCGTCTCCGGGGAGCTGTTTTTT	CASSVVSGELFF